The 20 T cell receptor beta chains below come from one sample, sequenced in a study of control samples from healthy donors and cancer patients (dated by TCRdb to 2020 to 2022). The library was obtained by the immunoSEQ multiplex PCR assay. What TCRdb holds here is the immuneACCESS table cut down to in-frame rearrangements. Part of the clones is not present; checked against another copy, under half of the missing clones reflect an unresolved V gene, and the others are unexplained. Across this sample there are 95,000 to 150,000 clones, with approximately 92% seen only once. Roughly 0.54% of the sample goes to the ten largest clones. What was sequenced was PBMCs. These receptors came from a man older than 75 with head and neck cancer.

The V and J genes are TRBV5-1 and TRBJ2-7, with 7 bases that match TRBD1. The CDR3 loop spans 16 amino acids. V dropped 4 bases and J dropped 2; count of bases not matched to a gene: 12. Germline V gene lookup returns CDR1 SGHRS and CDR2 YFSETQ. CDR3 in DNA: TGCGCCAGCAGCGTCGGGATCGGGCAGGGGGCCTACGAGCAGTACTTC. Translating it yields CASSVGIGQGAYEQYF. Full variable domain (missing parts from reference TRBV5-1 and TRBJ2-7): KAGVTQTPRYLIKTRGQQVTLSCSPISGHRSVSWYQQTPGQGLQFLFEYFSETQRNKGNFPGRFSGRQFSNSRSEMNVSTLELGDSALYLCASSVGIGQGAYEQYFGPGTRLTVT.

The V gene is TRBV5-4, the J gene TRBJ2-3; 9 bases align to TRBD1. Unmatched junction bases numbered 8, after V lost 3 bases and J lost 6 bases. The germline V gene encodes CDR1 SGHNT and CDR2 YYREEE (reference sequence). This CDR3 is built from 15 residues. Here the CDR3 DNA reads TGTGCCAGCAGCTACGGACAGGGGCCCACGGATACGCAGTATTTT. It encodes CASSYGQGPTDTQYF.

The chain is built from TRBV5-4 and TRBJ2-3; no clear D. This CDR3 comprises 15 residues. The V gene's germline CDR1 is SGHNT and CDR2 YYREEE (reference sequence). V lost 0 bases, J lost 2 bases, and 10 bases lay in between. The CDR3 spells CASSLGVPSTDTQYF. The CDR3 coding sequence is TGTGCCAGCAGCTTGGGAGTCCCTTCCACAGATACGCAGTATTTT.

This chain connects TRBV4-1 to TRBJ1-2, with D tentatively TRBD1 (5 bases). The V gene lost 0 bases and the J gene lost 6 bases, with 17 bases spanning the gap. There are 16 residues in the CDR3. CDR1 is MGHRA and CDR2 is YSYEKL in the germline V gene. The CDR3 here is CASSQDREGMRHGYTF. In nucleotides, the CDR3 is TGCGCCAGCAGCCAAGATCGAGAGGGGATGCGGCATGGCTACACCTTC.

The rearrangement uses TRBV5-1 and TRBJ2-1; 11 nucleotides line up with TRBD1. The CDR3 totals 17 residues. The germline gives CDR1 SGHRS, CDR2 YFSETQ. V dropped 3 bases and J dropped 7; count of bases not matched to a gene: 12. The DNA of the CDR3 is TGCGCCAGCAGCTGGGGGCCCGGGACAGGGGGGAGTAATGAGCAGTTCTTC. The encoded protein is CASSWGPGTGGSNEQFF.

This clone appeared a single time. The J gene is TRBJ1-4, the V gene TRBV19; possible D gene TRBD1, 5 bases. CDR1 and CDR2 from the germline V gene are LNHDA and SQIVND (reference sequence). The CDR3 loop spans 13 amino acids. Trimming removed 6 bases at V and 8 bases at J, with 13 bases between. The CDR3 DNA sequence: TGTGCCAGTAGCCCCGCCCGGGGGGAAAAACTGTTTTTT. Translating gives CASSPARGEKLFF.

The V call is TRBV5-4, the J call TRBJ2-5; 9 bases align to TRBD2. This CDR3 contains 16 residues. The trim removed 3 bases at V and 2 bases at J, leaving 8 bases unmatched. Germline lookup yields CDR1 SGHNT and CDR2 YYREEE (reference sequence). In nucleotides, the CDR3 is TGTGCCAGCAGCTCCCTCTGGGCGGGAGGGCAAGAGACCCAGTACTTC. It encodes CASSSLWAGGQETQYF.

The rearrangement joins TRBV5-1 to TRBJ1-2, with no clear D. The CDR3 spans 13 residues. V was pared by 10 bases and J by 8 bases, with 21 bases between. Germline V CDR1 and CDR2: SGHRS, YFSETQ. The CDR3 coding sequence is TGCGCCTCGCGACAAGCAAGGGTAGACGGCTACACCTTC. Translation: CASRQARVDGYTF.

The CDR3 here is CASSQGRQASTYEQYF. Here the CDR3 DNA reads TGTGCCAGCAGCCAAGGTCGTCAGGCATCGACCTACGAGCAGTACTTC. The genes are TRBV3-1 (or the pseudogene TRBV3-2) and TRBJ2-7; D remains unclear. The ends were cut back, 1 base at V and 2 bases at J, with 15 bases in the middle. The CDR3 has 16 amino acids. Germline loops: CDR1 LGHDT, CDR2 YNNKEL (reference sequence).

The rearrangement joins TRBV7-2 to TRBJ2-3, with no clear D. Trimming left V 2 bases short and J 2 bases short, with 8 bases between. Germline lookup yields CDR1 SGHTA and CDR2 FQGNSA. This CDR3 has 14 amino acids. The CDR3 DNA sequence: TGTGCCAGCAGCTTAACTACCGTCACAGATACGCAGTATTTT. This gives the protein CASSLTTVTDTQYF.

This clone was observed once. The V call is TRBV21-1, the J call TRBJ2-7. TRBV21-1 is designated a pseudogene. The CDR3 is 11 amino acids. The CDR3 DNA reads as TGTGCCAGCAGCACCAATGGCGAGCAGTACTTC. Protein sequence: CASSTNGEQYF.

The rearrangement uses TRBV28 and TRBJ1-1, with D possibly being TRBD1 (6 bases). CDR1 and CDR2 (germline): MDHEN, SYDVKM. V shed 7 bases and J shed 1 base, with 13 bases lying between them. The CDR3 covers 14 residues. CDR3 sequence: CASTYGTQNTEAFF. The CDR3 nucleotides are TGTGCCAGCACCTACGGGACACAGAACACTGAAGCTTTCTTT.

V and J are TRBV18 and TRBJ2-4; the match to TRBD1 covers 7 bases. V trimming: 3 bases; J trimming: 6 bases; junction bases outside the gene matches: 5. The CDR3 loop spans 14 amino acids. Germline CDR1 and CDR2: KGHSH and LQKENI. The CDR3 DNA reads as TGTGCCAGCTCACCTTCCGGGACAGCAAACATTCAGTACTTC. This encodes CASSPSGTANIQYF. Full variable domain (remainder filled in from reference TRBV18 and TRBJ2-4): NAGVMQNPRHLVRRRGQEARLRCSPMKGHSHVYWYRQLPEEGLKFMVYLQKENIIDESGMPKERFSAEFPKEGPSILRIQQVVRGDSAAYFCASSPSGTANIQYFGAGTRLSVL.

J is TRBJ2-1 and V is TRBV3-1 (or the pseudogene TRBV3-2); 7 nucleotides align to TRBD2. The CDR3 is made up of 13 amino acids. Germline CDR1 is LGHDT and CDR2 is YNNKEL (reference sequence). Trimming took 10 bases from V and 0 from J; bases not matched to a gene: 3. The CDR3 region is CATGTISYNEQFF. The CDR3 DNA reads TGTGCCACCGGGACTATCTCCTACAATGAGCAGTTCTTC.

The chain uses TRBV19 and TRBJ1-1; D uncertain. The germline V gene encodes CDR1 LNHDA and CDR2 SQIVND (reference sequence). The CDR3 sequence is 12 residues long. V gave up 3 bases and J gave up 2 bases, with 4 bases separating them. CDR3: CASSIGNTEAFF. CDR3 nucleotides: TGTGCCAGTAGTATCGGTAACACTGAAGCTTTCTTT.

This chain uses TRBV7-2 with TRBJ2-7; D gene ambiguous. The length of the CDR3 is 14 residues. Deletions cut 3 bases from V and 0 bases from J, with 9 bases between. The germline V gene encodes CDR1 SGHTA and CDR2 FQGNSA. CDR3 loop: CASSFGGYSYEQYF. CDR3 bases: TGTGCCAGCAGCTTTGGCGGCTACTCCTACGAGCAGTACTTC.

The rearrangement joins TRBV6-6 to TRBJ2-7; possible D gene TRBD1, 6 bases. Trimming cost V 2 bases and J 3 bases, with 8 bases left between them. CDR1 and CDR2 from the germline V gene are MNHNY and SVGAGI (reference sequence). This CDR3 contains 13 residues. The CDR3 nucleotides are TGTGCCAGCAGTTACGGACAGCACTACGAGCAGTACTTC. The encoded protein is CASSYGQHYEQYF.

The chain joins TRBV7-2 to TRBJ1-2; D uncertain. The CDR3 is 13 amino acids. Trimming took 3 bases from V and 4 from J, leaving 9 bases between them. Germline V CDR1 and CDR2: SGHTA, FQGNSA. The CDR3, as DNA: TGTGCCAGCAGCTTTACAGCCCGCTATGGCTACACCTTC. This codes for CASSFTARYGYTF.

The V gene is TRBV5-1, the J gene TRBJ1-2; D call uncertain. CDR1 and CDR2 (germline): SGHRS, YFSETQ. CDR3 size: 12 residues. Trimming pared 0 bases from V and 7 bases from J, leaving 7 bases between. This CDR3 reads CASSLGLGGYTF. CDR3 coding DNA: TGCGCCAGCAGCTTGGGGTTGGGTGGCTACACCTTC.

V and J are TRBV4-1 and TRBJ2-3, with D perhaps matching TRBD1 or TRBD2 (6 bases each). V lost 1 base, J lost 2 bases, and 10 bases lay in between. Germline V gene lookup returns CDR1 MGHRA and CDR2 YSYEKL. The CDR3 spans 15 residues. The CDR3 DNA follows: TGCGCCAGCAGCCAAGGAGGGGGGATCACAGATACGCAGTATTTT. Its translation: CASSQGGGITDTQYF.